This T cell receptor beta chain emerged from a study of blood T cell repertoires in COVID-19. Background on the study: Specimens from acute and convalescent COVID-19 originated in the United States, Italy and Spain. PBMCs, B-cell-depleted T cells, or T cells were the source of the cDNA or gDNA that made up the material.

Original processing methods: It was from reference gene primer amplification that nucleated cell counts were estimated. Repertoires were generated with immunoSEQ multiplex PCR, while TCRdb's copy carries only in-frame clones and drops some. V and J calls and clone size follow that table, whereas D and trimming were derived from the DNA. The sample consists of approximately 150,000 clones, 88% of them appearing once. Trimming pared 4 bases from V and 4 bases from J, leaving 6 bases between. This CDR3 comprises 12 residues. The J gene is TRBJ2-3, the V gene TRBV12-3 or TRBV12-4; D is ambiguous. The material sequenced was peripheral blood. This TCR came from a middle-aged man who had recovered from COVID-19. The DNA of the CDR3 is TGTGCCAGCAGTTACGGTGCAGATACGCAGTATTTT. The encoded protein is CASSYGADTQYF.